A selection of T cell receptor beta chains follows, all from one sample in a study of control samples from healthy donors and cancer patients. This table comes from immunoSEQ multiplex PCR, and its TCRdb copy is limited to in-frame clones, with some not included. The data contain hundreds of thousands of clones, almost 85% of them singletons. Sequenced sample: PBMCs. All receptors come from a woman between 55 and 75 years old with lung cancer. CDR3s include the opening cysteine and the closing phenylalanine or tryptophan.

v_call: TRBV6-6; cdr3_aa: CASSYDGFLEAFF
v_call: TRBV11-2; cdr3_aa: CASSSRTSGSKNEQFF
v_call: TRBV7-8; cdr3_aa: CASSLVAGGNGNEQFF
v_call: TRBV5-1; cdr3_aa: CASSPGTSQDQPQHF
v_call: TRBV2; cdr3_aa: CASSYVGRDNEQFF
v_call: TRBV5-1; cdr3_aa: CASSLQGQGDEFF
v_call: TRBV19; cdr3_aa: CASSIALTGNYGYTF
v_call: TRBV7-8; cdr3_aa: CASSLRLVNEKLFF
v_call: TRBV7-9; cdr3_aa: CASSLAGQGGIQYF
v_call: TRBV5-1; cdr3_aa: CASSLTPTWTSGGAADEQFF
v_call: TRBV7-2; cdr3_aa: CASSPTYRGSTGNSPLHF
v_call: TRBV6-5; cdr3_aa: CASSKGQGIHEQYF
v_call: TRBV28; cdr3_aa: CASSSGQGAIQSPLHF
v_call: TRBV4-1; cdr3_aa: CASSQGLPDGTQYF
v_call: TRBV5-6; cdr3_aa: CASSSGLAASYEQYF
v_call: TRBV9; cdr3_aa: CASSVGAGEGEKLFF
v_call: TRBV12-3/TRBV12-4; cdr3_aa: CASSSIQGGYTF
v_call: TRBV6-5; cdr3_aa: CASSYAGDTQYF
v_call: TRBV18; cdr3_aa: CASSPQSGRATRQETQYF
v_call: TRBV19; cdr3_aa: CASSIVAGASTDTQYF
v_call: TRBV6-5; cdr3_aa: CASVAGDYGYTF